This TCR beta chain stems from a study of T cells in Graves' hyperthyroidism and ophthalmopathy. Overall study: Once the initial diagnosis was made, peripheral blood was obtained before any treatment. Study conclusions and caveats: Peripheral blood also featured most of the thyroid clonotypes expanded above 0.001. Ophthalmopathy prediction by the model preceded onset by a median approximately 6.1 months.

Cells are PBMCs isolated from approximately 9.2 ml of fresh blood. The investigators amplified TCR beta CDR3 regions from RNA transcripts. HTBI primers were used for first-round RT-PCR of the TCR CDR3. TCRdb used MiXCR to reprocess the multiplex PCR reads, holding one entry per CDR3 protein. The sample carries hundreds of thousands of distinct CDR3 sequences, approximately 15% recorded once. This clonotype has a handful of counts. Its target is unknown. CDR3 length equals 15 residues. Germline CDR1 LNHDA, CDR2 SQIVND (reference sequence). With 7 bases removed from V and 3 bases from J, the gap between germline ends came to 16 bases.

The TCR sequence derives from a man between 18 and 35 years old with Graves' ophthalmopathy. The sequenced sample was blood. The J gene is TRBJ1-5, the V gene TRBV19; D is unclear. The CDR3: CASTYHDGNNQPQHF. The DNA of the CDR3 is TGTGCCAGTACCTACCATGACGGGAACAATCAGCCCCAGCATTTT.